A single sample is the source of the 22 T cell receptor beta chains below, sequenced in a study of blood T cells in healthy people across ages (dated by TCRdb to about 2015). The library was generated by 5' RACE. The sequencing machine was an Illumina HiSeq 2500. A second PCR of roughly 7 to 12 cycles was performed with a sample-barcoded 5' primer and a J-beta primer mix. The raw public data were reprocessed by TCRdb itself: fastp quality trimming at Q25, MiXCR clonotype calling, in-frame beta chains only. Duplicate CDR3 protein sequences are folded into a single record with the most common DNA and genes. Recorded for this sample are 500,000 to 600,000 distinct CDR3 sequences; 25% to 30% of them occurred a single time. The ten most abundant clones make up roughly 20% of the sample. Sequences were obtained from blood. Source of these receptors: an older woman in good health.

The genes are TRBV7-2 and TRBJ2-1; 9 bases are shared with TRBD2. The J call may be incorrect, as the DNA end agrees better with TRBJ2-7. Germline lookup yields CDR1 SGHTA and CDR2 FQGNSA. This CDR3 is built from 15 residues. CDR3 sequence: CASSLSSASGNEQYF. CDR3 in DNA: TGTGCCAGCAGCCTCTCTTCGGCTAGCGGGAACGAGCAGTACTTC.

The chain employs TRBV20-1 and TRBJ2-5; 8 nucleotides align to TRBD1. V lost 5 bases, J lost 5 bases, and 4 bases stayed unmatched. CDR3 length: 12 amino acids. Germline CDR1 reads DFQATT; CDR2 reads SNEGSKA (reference sequence). The CDR3: CSAYDRGETQYF. CDR3 sequence (DNA): TGCAGTGCTTATGACAGGGGTGAGACCCAGTACTTC.

The sample holds a few counts of this clonotype. The chain couples TRBV5-1 to TRBJ2-5; no definite D call. CDR3 length equals 14 residues. V was trimmed by 3 bases and J by 2 bases, leaving 11 bases between them. The germline CDR1 and CDR2 sequences are SGHRS and YFSETQ. The CDR3 sequence: CASSSTPLQETQYF. The CDR3, as DNA: TGCGCCAGCAGCTCGACACCTCTTCAAGAGACCCAGTACTTC.

V gene TRBV6-5 combines with J gene TRBJ2-3; D remains ambiguous. With 4 bases removed from V and 6 bases from J, the gap between germline ends came to 17 bases. Looked up from germline, CDR1 is MNHEY and CDR2 is SVGAGI. This CDR3 has 15 residues. Here the CDR3 reads CASSLNGDFLDTQYF. DNA for the CDR3: TGTGCCAGCAGTTTGAATGGAGATTTTTTGGATACGCAGTATTTT.

The chain carries TRBV3-1 and TRBJ2-5; 7 bases are shared with TRBD2. The DNA end is a closer match to TRBJ2-7, so the J assignment may be wrong. Germline-derived CDR1 and CDR2 are LGHDT and YNNKEL (reference sequence). There are 15 residues in the CDR3. This CDR3 reads CASSQGTTSGYEQYF. The CDR3 nucleotides read TGTGCCAGCAGCCAGGGGACTACATCCGGATACGAGCAGTACTTC.

CDR3 amino acids: CASSYSPSTRGEGLGYTF. As DNA, the CDR3 is TGCGCCAGCAGCTACTCACCATCTACGCGGGGGGAAGGGCTCGGCTACACCTTC. The chain combines TRBV5-1 with TRBJ1-2; D is possibly TRBD1 (5 bases). V lost 3 bases and J lost 8, with 29 bases in between. Germline CDR1 SGHRS, CDR2 YFSETQ. This CDR3 is 18 amino acids long.

This clonotype was observed a few times. V and J are TRBV29-1 and TRBJ1-2, with 11 bases identical to TRBD1. The CDR3 runs to 17 residues. Germline CDR1 SQVTM, CDR2 ANQGSEA. Trimming took 0 bases from V and 5 from J; bases not matched to a gene: 11. Written as DNA, the CDR3 is TGCAGCGTTGAAGATGGGACAGGGGGTTATATCCTTTATGGCTACACCTTC. It translates to CSVEDGTGGYILYGYTF.

This clonotype came up many times. The chain carries TRBV20-1 and TRBJ2-2, with 7 positions matching TRBD1. The germline V gene has CDR1 DFQATT and CDR2 SNEGSKA (reference sequence). CDR3 length equals 12 residues. Germline trimming cut 7 bases from V and 6 bases from J; bases unmatched to any gene: 5. Written as DNA, the CDR3 is TGCAGTGTTACAGGGGTAGCCGGGGAGCTGTTTTTT. The encoded protein is CSVTGVAGELFF.

Notes on this clonotype: At one end the junction does not follow the germline gene, possibly because of a read error. The genes are TRBV5-1 and TRBJ2-2, with D maybe TRBD2 (7 bases). The CDR3 length is 14 residues. Germline V gene sequence: CDR1 SGHRS, CDR2 YFSETQ. The CDR3 here is CASSLAPQGGGLFF. In nucleotides, the CDR3 is TGCGCCAGCAGCTTGGCCCCACAGGGCGGGGGGCTGTTTTTT.

This chain uses TRBV6-2 or TRBV6-3 with TRBJ2-3, with TRBD2 matching over 7 bases. CDR1 MNHEY and CDR2 SVGEGT come from the germline V gene. The V gene end was trimmed by 9 bases and the J gene end by 6 bases; junction bases not matched to a gene: 12. This CDR3 contains 14 residues. The CDR3 region has the DNA TGTGCCAGTTCACGGGGGGTCAGACCCGATACGCAGTATTTT. It specifies CASSRGVRPDTQYF.

This chain links TRBV6-1 with TRBJ2-7, with 14 bases aligning to TRBD2. Losses at the gene ends were 6 bases for V and 2 bases for J; bases not matched to a gene: 6. Germline V lookup: CDR1 MNHNS, CDR2 SASEGT. The CDR3 has 16 residues. The CDR3 reads CASRRQTSGGAYEQYF. The CDR3, as DNA: TGTGCCAGCAGGCGCCAGACTAGCGGGGGGGCCTACGAGCAGTACTTC.

The chain is built from TRBV6-6 and TRBJ2-1; TRBD2 is a possible D gene (7 bases). There are 15 residues in the CDR3. CDR1 and CDR2 from the germline V gene are MNHNY and SVGAGI (reference sequence). V lost 5 bases and J 0 bases, leaving 11 bases between the germline ends. The chain's CDR3 is CASSGGGRSYNEQFF. The CDR3 DNA is TGTGCCAGCAGTGGCGGGGGCCGCTCCTACAATGAGCAGTTCTTC.

V gene TRBV29-1 combines with J gene TRBJ1-2; D not resolved. Deletions cut 3 bases from V and 2 bases from J, with 10 bases between. Germline CDR1 is SQVTM and CDR2 is ANQGSEA. The CDR3 loop spans 13 amino acids. Written as DNA, the CDR3 is TGCAGCGTTGATATAGGCCGGAACTATGGCTACACCTTC. Protein sequence: CSVDIGRNYGYTF.

This chain joins TRBV7-2 and TRBJ2-4, with a weak D call TRBD1 (6 bases). V lost 5 bases, J lost 7 bases, and 12 bases lay in between. This CDR3 comprises 13 residues. Germline V gives CDR1 SGHTA, CDR2 FQGNSA. The CDR3 nucleotides read TGTGCCAGCAGCGGGGGCTGGGGGAACATTCAGTACTTC. It is translated as CASSGGWGNIQYF.

This clonotype came up a few times. A junction end diverges from the germline sequence, so it may reflect a read error. This rearrangement joins TRBV5-5 to TRBJ2-6; D is uncertain. This CDR3 comprises 17 residues. The germline CDR1 and CDR2 sequences are SGHKS and YYEKEE (reference sequence). The CDR3 region has the DNA TGTGCCAGCAGCACCCGAAGAGGAAACTCTGGGACCAACGTCCTGACTTTC. Translated, it gives CASSTRRGNSGTNVLTF.

This clonotype was seen at least ten times. The rearrangement joins TRBV2 to TRBJ2-5, with 9 bases that match TRBD2. Germline CDR1 and CDR2: SNHLY and FYNNEI. The CDR3 runs to 15 residues. Losses at the gene ends were 3 bases for V and 2 bases for J; bases not matched to a gene: 4. CDR3 nucleotides: TGTGCCAGCAGTGATGAGCGGGGGGAGCAAGAGACCCAGTACTTC. Its translation is CASSDERGEQETQYF. Full variable domain (rest looked up from reference TRBV2 and TRBJ2-5): EPEVTQTPSHQVTQMGQEVILRCVPISNHLYFYWYRQILGQKVEFLVSFYNNEISEKSEIFDDQFSVERPDGSNFTLKIRSTKLEDSAMYFCASSDERGEQETQYFGPGTRLLVL.

This clonotype was detected many times. The genes are TRBV2 and TRBJ2-3; D is unclear. Germline-derived CDR1 and CDR2 are SNHLY and FYNNEI. Deletions cut 6 bases from V and 3 bases from J, with 4 bases between. The CDR3 sequence is 11 residues long. CDR3: CASSETDTQYF. The CDR3 DNA sequence: TGTGCCAGCAGCGAAACAGATACGCAGTATTTT.

This chain connects TRBV5-1 to TRBJ2-5; 8 nucleotides match TRBD1. The length of the CDR3 is 14 residues. Germline values: CDR1 SGHRS, CDR2 YFSETQ. After removal of 1 base from V and 3 bases from J, the junction contained 2 bases not matched to a gene. CDR3 nucleotides: TGCGCCAGCAGCTTGCAGGGGGCGAAAGAGACCCAGTACTTC. This codes for CASSLQGAKETQYF.

This clonotype was seen a few times. The CDR3 reads CSALRTSNEKLFF. The CDR3 DNA is TGCAGTGCTCTCAGGACCTCAAATGAAAAACTGTTTTTT. The V gene is TRBV20-1, the J gene TRBJ1-4; the D is unclear. Germline lookup yields CDR1 DFQATT and CDR2 SNEGSKA (reference sequence). The CDR3 covers 13 residues. The V end lost 5 bases, the J end lost 5 bases, and 12 bases lay between the germline ends.

This clonotype has only a few counts. V and J are TRBV28 and TRBJ2-7; TRBD2 aligns across 8 bases. The CDR3 loop spans 12 amino acids. CDR1 is MDHEN and CDR2 is SYDVKM in the germline V gene. Trimming took 5 bases from V and 8 from J; bases not matched to a gene: 5. CDR3 DNA: TGTGCCAGCAGTCTCCCGGGGGGGAAGCAGTACTTC. This sequence encodes CASSLPGGKQYF.

This chain links TRBV6-6 with TRBJ2-1; a possible D gene is TRBD2 (6 bases). Germline V gives CDR1 MNHNY, CDR2 SVGAGI (reference sequence). The V end was cut by 7 bases, the J end by 6 bases, with 13 bases between. The CDR3 length is 13 residues. The CDR3 sequence: CASNPGTFNEQFF. In DNA, the CDR3 is TGTGCCAGCAATCCAGGGACTTTCAATGAGCAGTTCTTC.

In its sample, this clonotype was seen a few times. V is TRBV29-1 and J is TRBJ2-1; 10 positions agree with TRBD2. Germline V gives CDR1 SQVTM, CDR2 ANQGSEA. With V trimmed by 1 base and J by 9 bases, 9 bases remained unmatched. CDR3 size: 15 residues. The CDR3 DNA reads as TGCAGCGTTGAAGGGTCTAGCGGGAGCCTTAGTGAGCAGTTCTTC. Encoded protein: CSVEGSSGSLSEQFF.